Listed below are T cell receptor beta chains from one sample, sequenced in a study of spatial heterogeneity in lung cancer. TCRdb recomputed calls from the 5' RACE reads with MiXCR, one row per CDR3 protein. The profile shows roughly 6,200 distinct CDR3 sequences, about 18% of them singletons. This sample comprised normal lung tissue next to the tumor, obtained at surgery. These receptors were obtained from a male donor with early-stage non-small cell lung cancer. Each CDR3 is given with its conserved first and last residue. The D gene is left open where the match is weak.

d_call j_call v_call cdr3_aa
TRBD1 TRBJ2-2 TRBV30 CAWTSGTGVTGELFF
TRBD2 TRBJ2-5 TRBV5-1 CASSLYSGSGRETQYF
- TRBJ1-2 TRBV30 CAWTPEIYGYTF
- TRBJ1-1 TRBV7-6 CASSLAMVWGNTEAFF
TRBD2 TRBJ2-7 TRBV10-3 CAISRSGSAYEQYF
TRBD1 TRBJ2-3 TRBV6-2/TRBV6-3 CASSQGESQYF
TRBD1 TRBJ2-5 TRBV28 CASSSLSSLDRGETQYF
- TRBJ1-5 TRBV27 CASSLQDGHQPQHF
TRBD2 TRBJ2-1 TRBV2 CATREGGNNEQFF
TRBD2 TRBJ2-3 TRBV20-1 CSFKAGGTDTQYF
- TRBJ2-1 TRBV6-2/TRBV6-3 CASSYLGPEQFF
- TRBJ2-7 TRBV27 CASRSGGADGHEQYF
- TRBJ2-3 TRBV5-1 CASSLWGTWEDTQYF
- TRBJ1-1 TRBV7-2 CASLNTEAFF
- TRBJ2-4 TRBV10-3 CAISESGSDGAKNIQYF
TRBD2 TRBJ2-1 TRBV19 CASSVVRTSGNEQFF
TRBD2 TRBJ2-3 TRBV7-6 CASSWTSGSADTQYF
TRBD2 TRBJ2-1 TRBV10-3 CAIRTSGDTYNEQFF
TRBD2 TRBJ2-1 TRBV25-1 CASGTSGSQGQFF
- TRBJ2-3 TRBV24-1 CATSDFKAGARDTQYF
- TRBJ2-7 TRBV20-1 CSARTPSTYEQYF
TRBD2 TRBJ2-2 TRBV7-6 CASSSLLGLAGTSGELFF
- TRBJ2-5 TRBV7-9 CASSLWASTSFGETQYF
- TRBJ2-5 TRBV11-2 CASSPFDSQETQYF
TRBD2 TRBJ2-2 TRBV11-2 CASSSGLAGEWGTTGELFF
- TRBJ2-7 TRBV7-2 CASSPRRQTYEQYF
- TRBJ1-2 TRBV28 CASNNRRANYGYTF
- TRBJ2-6 TRBV28 CASRGTRSSGANVLTF
TRBD2 TRBJ2-7 TRBV2 CASSASGYEQYF
TRBD2 TRBJ2-1 TRBV7-2 CASSLAGGTINEQFF
TRBD2 TRBJ2-1 TRBV7-8 CASSSRTSGRSYNEQFF
- TRBJ2-1 TRBV29-1 CSVVSLTRTSYNEQFF
TRBD1 TRBJ2-7 TRBV11-2 CASSSAVDRALLREQYF
- TRBJ2-1 TRBV11-2 CASSPGAEYNEQFF
TRBD1 TRBJ2-6 TRBV3-1 CASSQLTGPGANVLTF
- TRBJ2-2 TRBV11-3 CASSTRYRARDTGELFF
- TRBJ1-1 TRBV10-2 CASSEGTGAFF
- TRBJ2-7 TRBV6-2/TRBV6-3 CASSLDSYEQYF
- TRBJ1-2 TRBV6-5 CASSYAGASDYGYTF
- TRBJ2-4 TRBV15 CATSRDQGYENIQYF
- TRBJ1-4 TRBV5-1 CASSGGGTASNEKLFF
TRBD1 TRBJ2-7 TRBV28 CASSSRDRGYEQYF
TRBD1 TRBJ1-5 TRBV20-1 CSARTGENQPQHF
- TRBJ1-1 TRBV30 CAWSVGLRGAFF
- TRBJ2-2 TRBV3-1 CASSPGTGYTGELFF
TRBD2 TRBJ2-3 TRBV2 CASSESVGSGRTDTQYF
- TRBJ2-7 TRBV5-8 CASSSLTRRKYF
- TRBJ2-5 TRBV12-3/TRBV12-4 CASSLRETQYF
- TRBJ2-5 TRBV27 CASSLGHIGETQYF
TRBD2 TRBJ2-3 TRBV11-3 CASSLREGRGDTQYF
- TRBJ2-3 TRBV18 CASSPRGQDTQYF
- TRBJ1-1 TRBV12-3/TRBV12-4 CASSGEKNTEAFF
- TRBJ2-7 TRBV10-3 CAISQPGGYYEQYF